This paragraph reports one T cell receptor (beta chain). This sample is drawn from a study of T cells in Graves' hyperthyroidism and ophthalmopathy. The CDR3 is made up of 16 amino acids. Germline-derived CDR1 and CDR2 are SGHRS and YFSETQ. Trimming removed 1 base at V and 3 bases at J, with 16 bases between. Amplification targeted TCR beta CDR3 regions from RNA transcripts. HTBI primers drove first-round RT-PCR of the TCR CDR3. TCRdb analysed the multiplex PCR reads with MiXCR anew, one entry per CDR3 protein. The repertoire holds approximately 330,000 distinct CDR3 sequences, 15% to 20% seen once, with 45% to 55% in the top ten.

V gene TRBV5-1 combines with J gene TRBJ2-5, with D unresolved. The clonotype comes from a woman in her forties or fifties with Graves' hyperthyroidism. The sample was blood. The CDR3 DNA sequence: TGCGCCAGCAGCTTGATCTTTGTGCCCGGAAAAGAGACCCAGTACTTC. This gives the protein CASSLIFVPGKETQYF.